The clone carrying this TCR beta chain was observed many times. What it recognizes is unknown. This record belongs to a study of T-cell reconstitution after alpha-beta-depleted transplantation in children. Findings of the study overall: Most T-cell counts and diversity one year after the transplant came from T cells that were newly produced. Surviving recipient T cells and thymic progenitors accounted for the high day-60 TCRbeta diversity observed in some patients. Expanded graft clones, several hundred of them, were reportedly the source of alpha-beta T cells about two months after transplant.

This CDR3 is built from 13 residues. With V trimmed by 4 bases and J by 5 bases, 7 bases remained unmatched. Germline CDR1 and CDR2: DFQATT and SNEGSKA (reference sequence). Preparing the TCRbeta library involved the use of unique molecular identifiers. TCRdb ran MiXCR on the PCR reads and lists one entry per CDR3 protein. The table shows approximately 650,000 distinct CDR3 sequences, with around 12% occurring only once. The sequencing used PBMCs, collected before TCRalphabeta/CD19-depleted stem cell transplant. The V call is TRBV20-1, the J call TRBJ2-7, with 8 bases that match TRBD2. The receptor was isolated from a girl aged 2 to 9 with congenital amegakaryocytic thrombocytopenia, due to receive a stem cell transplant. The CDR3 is CSATSGRIHEQYF. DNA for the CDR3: TGCAGTGCTACCAGCGGGAGAATCCACGAGCAGTACTTC.